This TCR beta chain was captured by sequencing in a study of cytomegalovirus exposure and HLA in healthy donors. For the study at large: The study's early data release held about 85 million unique TCRs from HLA-typed donors.

The study, taken as a whole, reports: Reported performance of the classifier showed diagnosis of cytomegalovirus status with high specificity and sensitivity. TCR beta V- and J-gene trimming was later associated with a missense DCLRE1C variant.

This clone is a singleton in its sample. As yet, its antigen is unknown. This PCR relied on a set of 60 Vbeta primers and 13 Jbeta primers. Per the original data handling: Later analysis identified 65 million to 80 million unique TCR beta chains, roughly 11 million shared. Profiling relied on immunoSEQ multiplex PCR, and the TCRdb table lists in-frame clones only, not all of them. The D gene and trimming were derived from the DNA, and the V and J assignments and clone size from that table. The sample records about 210,000 clones, 85% being singletons. This CDR3 spans 15 amino acids. CDR1 and CDR2 (germline): SSHAT, FNYEAQ (reference sequence). The junction had 2 bases not matched to a gene; V was cut back by 0 bases and J by 1 base.

The sequencing input was PBMCs. The sequence was collected from a girl aged 2 to 10 in good health and CMV-seronegative. This chain uses TRBV7-7 with TRBJ2-5; 7 bases line up with TRBD1. CDR3 DNA sequence: TGTGCCAGCAGCTTAGCCCCAGGGGGCCAAGAGACCCAGTACTTC. Translated: CASSLAPGGQETQYF.